Listed here are 9 T cell receptor beta chains from one sample, sequenced in a study of T cell repertoires in cytomegalovirus infection. In TCRdb, the reads were re-called with MiXCR into one record per CDR3 protein. The sample includes nearly 650,000 distinct CDR3 sequences, roughly 26% of them seen just once. Material: CD8+ T cells from PBMCs. These receptors were taken from a human donor in good health (CMV status not recorded). Some clones in this sample may be carry-over from other donors' samples.

This clonotype was seen at least ten times. This chain uses TRBV12-3 or TRBV12-4 with TRBJ2-7; D unclear. The CDR3 extends over 14 amino acids. The V end lost 3 bases, the J end lost 2 bases, and 11 bases lay between the germline ends. DNA of the CDR3: TGTGCCAGCAGTTTTTCTCAGTTTACCTACGAGCAGTACTTC. Translated, it gives CASSFSQFTYEQYF.

The chain has TRBV6-2 or TRBV6-3 and TRBJ2-2; 12 nucleotides line up with TRBD2. Germline V gene lookup returns CDR1 MNHEY and CDR2 SVGEGT. The CDR3 consists of 16 residues. Unmatched junction bases numbered 8, after V lost 7 bases and J lost 5 bases. The CDR3 region is CASIEGLAGRTGELFF. CDR3 sequence (DNA): TGTGCCAGCATCGAAGGACTAGCGGGGAGGACCGGGGAGCTGTTTTTT.

This chain joins TRBV28 and TRBJ1-2, with TRBD1 as a possible D gene (5 bases). The V end lost 4 bases, the J end lost 3 bases, and 21 bases lay between the germline ends. This CDR3 is 17 amino acids long. Germline CDR1 reads MDHEN; CDR2 reads SYDVKM. CDR3 sequence reads: CASSSLTYRRGDYGYTF. The CDR3 nucleotides read TGTGCCAGCAGTTCTTTGACCTACAGGAGGGGTGACTATGGCTACACCTTC.

This clonotype was detected ten times or more. J is TRBJ2-7 and V is TRBV7-2; D is possibly TRBD2 (6 bases). V was shortened by 6 bases and J by 0 bases, with 15 bases between the two germline ends. Germline lookup yields CDR1 SGHTA and CDR2 FQGNSA. This CDR3 has 15 amino acids. This CDR3 reads CASSWSGLSSYEQYV. DNA for the CDR3: TGTGCCAGCAGTTGGAGCGGGCTTAGCTCCTACGAGCAGTACGTC.

This clonotype was observed many times. The chain combines TRBV12-5 with TRBJ2-2; unclear D gene. V lost 5 bases and J 5 bases, leaving 6 bases between the germline ends. Germline loops: CDR1 LGHNT, CDR2 FRNRAP. CDR3 size: 12 residues. This chain's CDR3 is CASGPWTGELFF. CDR3 coding DNA: TGTGCTAGTGGTCCCTGGACCGGGGAGCTGTTTTTT.

This sequence joins TRBV29-1 and TRBJ2-7; 7 bases are a match to TRBD1. The trim removed 5 bases at V and 6 bases at J, leaving 4 bases unmatched. Germline V gene sequence: CDR1 SQVTM, CDR2 ANQGSEA. The CDR3 runs 11 residues. CDR3 bases: TGCAGCGTTATCCACAGGGGCGAGCAGTACGTC. Translated: CSVIHRGEQYV.

There are a few counts of this clonotype. This chain uses TRBV15 with TRBJ1-1; D call uncertain. The CDR3 runs 13 residues. Germline lookup yields CDR1 LNHNV and CDR2 YYDKDF (reference sequence). V was pared by 0 bases and J by 4 bases, with 6 bases between. CDR3 in amino acids: CATSREYGTEAFF. The DNA for the CDR3 is TGTGCCACCAGCAGAGAATACGGCACTGAAGCTTTCTTT.

The sample holds many counts of this clonotype. This chain connects TRBV20-1 to TRBJ2-1; D gene ambiguous. Germline CDR1 is DFQATT and CDR2 is SNEGSKA (reference sequence). CDR3 length equals 13 residues. Deletions cut 5 bases from V and 3 bases from J, with 11 bases between. CDR3 loop: CSAHTINYNEQFF. CDR3 coding DNA: TGCAGTGCTCACACAATCAACTACAATGAGCAGTTCTTC.

V gene TRBV29-1 combines with J gene TRBJ1-2; D unclear. Trimming pared 3 bases from V and 7 bases from J, leaving 12 bases between. There are 12 residues in the CDR3. Per germline, CDR1 SQVTM and CDR2 ANQGSEA. DNA of the CDR3: TGCAGCGTTGAGGGGTCGGCGGCTGGCTACACCTTC. This encodes CSVEGSAAGYTF.